This TCR beta chain was obtained from a study of metastatic and nonmetastatic thyroid tumors. Study-wide context: It was across blood and tumor or nodule tissue from malignant and benign thyroid patients that repertoires were compared.

This clone rates as medium-sized. Its specificity is unknown. All patients were treatment-naive before thyroid surgery. The J segment lost 3 bases and the V segment lost 3 bases, leaving 5 bases of the junction unmatched. The CDR3 runs 13 residues. Germline V CDR1 and CDR2: DFQATT, SNEGSKA (reference sequence). Through MiXCR, TCRdb re-clonotyped the PCR reads. The sample shows some 25,000 clones, around a fifth of them seen only once. Overall study findings and caveats: In blood and tumor, TCR beta diversity was reportedly significantly higher in malignant thyroid tumors than in benign nodules.

This TCR was sampled from a male donor with papillary thyroid cancer or a benign thyroid nodule (not recorded which). Some clones in this sample may be carry-over from other donors' samples. The specimen was blood. This chain links TRBV20-1 with TRBJ2-7; 7 bases are a match to TRBD2. The CDR3 coding sequence is TGCAGTGCTAGGGGGGGGGAAGGCTACGAGCAGTACTTC. It encodes CSARGGEGYEQYF.